This is a list of T cell receptor beta chains from one sample in a study of blood T cell repertoires in COVID-19. TCRdb's table, derived via immunoSEQ multiplex PCR, lists solely in-frame clones and lacks some. The table shows around 200,000 clones, with around 82% occurring only once. The sample comprised peripheral blood. These receptors all stem from a woman aged 50 to 65 with acute or convalescent COVID-19. Each CDR3 is given with its conserved first and last residue. D genes are given only for firm matches. Clone sizes are given selectively: once, few, many, or a class where the clone is expanded.

v_gene,abundance,j_gene,d_gene,CDR3nt,CDR3aa
TRBV6-5,-,TRBJ1-2,TRBD1,TGTGCCAGCAGCCTGGACAGGGTCCAGGGCTACACCTTC,CASSLDRVQGYTF
TRBV4-2,-,TRBJ1-2,-,TGTGCCAGCAGCCGGGGTTCAGGGCAGACTGGCTACACCTTC,CASSRGSGQTGYTF
TRBV4-2,-,TRBJ1-1,-,TGTGCCAGCGGTATTCTCGGAGGCACTGAAGCTTTCTTT,CASGILGGTEAFF
TRBV27,-,TRBJ2-1,TRBD2,TGTGCCAGCAGTTTATTGTCCGGAGTTGGACTAGCGGGTTACAATGAGCAGTTCTTC,CASSLLSGVGLAGYNEQFF
TRBV27,-,TRBJ1-2,TRBD1,TGTGCCAGCAGCCTACAGGGGTACGGGGGATGGGATGGCTACACCTTC,CASSLQGYGGWDGYTF
TRBV14,-,TRBJ1-1,-,TGTGCCAGCAGCCAAGTGAACAGGGCCGCTGAAGCTTTCTTT,CASSQVNRAAEAFF
TRBV5-4,-,TRBJ2-1,TRBD2,TGTGCCAGCAGGGATTTCGGGGGGGATGAGCAGTTCTTC,CASRDFGGDEQFF
TRBV7-6,many,TRBJ1-4,-,TGTGCCAGCAGCTACTCCCCGGGGGTTGCAACTAATGAAAAACTGTTTTTT,CASSYSPGVATNEKLFF
TRBV28,-,TRBJ2-7,TRBD1,TGTGCCAGCGCTCCGGGACAGGGGGTGGAGCAGTACTTC,CASAPGQGVEQYF
TRBV15,-,TRBJ2-1,-,TGTGCCACCAGCAATCCGGGGAACAATGAGCAGTTCTTC,CATSNPGNNEQFF
TRBV12-3/TRBV12-4,-,TRBJ2-3,-,TGTGCCAGCAGTTTTTTGACTGACGACGAGCAGTATTTT,CASSFLTDDEQYF
TRBV24-1,few,TRBJ2-7,TRBD2,TGTGCCACCAGCGCGACTAGCGGTTACGAGCAGTACTTC,CATSATSGYEQYF
TRBV18,-,TRBJ1-6,TRBD1,TGTGCCAGCTCACCCACGGGACAGGGAAGGTCACCCCTCCACTTT,CASSPTGQGRSPLHF
TRBV27,-,TRBJ1-6,-,TGTGCCAGCAGGTTCCTCGGGTTTAATTCACCCCTCCACTTT,CASRFLGFNSPLHF
TRBV5-1,few,TRBJ2-1,-,TGCGCCAGCTCCGACGGGTCCTACAATGAGCAGTTCTTC,CASSDGSYNEQFF
TRBV5-1,-,TRBJ1-1,-,TGCGCCAGCAGTCGGAGGGAGGACGCTGAAGCTTTCTTT,CASSRREDAEAFF
TRBV5-4,few,TRBJ1-4,TRBD1,TGTGCCAGCAGCTTGGACCGGGACAGGGGCCCTGAAAAACTGTTTTTT,CASSLDRDRGPEKLFF
TRBV5-5,-,TRBJ2-7,-,TGTGCCAGCAGCCCGGAACGGGTCCTAATCTACGAGCAGTACTTC,CASSPERVLIYEQYF
TRBV7-3,-,TRBJ2-5,-,TGTGCCAGCAGCTACGAGGGTGGAGAGACCCAGTACTTC,CASSYEGGETQYF
TRBV2,few,TRBJ1-5,-,TGTGCCAGCAGCCCTGACAGAGATCAGCCCCAGCATTTT,CASSPDRDQPQHF
TRBV2,-,TRBJ2-4,-,TGTGCCAGCAGCCTACAGTTTACACTAGCCAAAAACATTCAGTACTTC,CASSLQFTLAKNIQYF
TRBV28,few,TRBJ1-1,-,TGTGCCAGCAGTATATCTGTCAACATGAACACTGAAGCTTTCTTT,CASSISVNMNTEAFF
TRBV7-2,once,TRBJ2-5,-,TGTGCCAGCAGCCCGCAAGGGGGGGATGGATGGGAGACCCAGTACTTC,CASSPQGGDGWETQYF
TRBV2,-,TRBJ2-6,-,TGTGCCAGCAGTGAAGCGCGAGCGGGCCGACCTGGGGCCAACGTCCTGACTTTC,CASSEARAGRPGANVLTF
TRBV20-1,-,TRBJ2-2,TRBD2,TGCAGTGCTAGTGGGTGGACTAGCGGGAGGCCGAGGGGCACCGGGGAGCTGTTTTTT,CSASGWTSGRPRGTGELFF
TRBV10-2,few,TRBJ2-3,-,TGCGCCAGCAGTGACGGCACAGATACGCAGTATTTT,CASSDGTDTQYF
TRBV2,few,TRBJ2-1,TRBD1,TGTGCCAGCAGGACAGGGTTGTCCTACAATGAGCAGTTCTTC,CASRTGLSYNEQFF
TRBV5-5,-,TRBJ1-1,-,TGTGCCAGCAGCTTGGGTGTAGGGGCTGAGAGCACTGAAGCTTTCTTT,CASSLGVGAESTEAFF
TRBV11-3,-,TRBJ2-5,-,TGTGCCAGCAGCCCTGGGCCAAGTGGTGGGGAGACCCAGTACTTC,CASSPGPSGGETQYF
TRBV7-2,-,TRBJ2-1,-,TGTGCCAGCAGCTTAGTAGCTAGTTACAATGAGCAGTTCTTC,CASSLVASYNEQFF
TRBV20-1,-,TRBJ1-5,TRBD1,TGCAGTGCTAGTCCCGGGGACAGCTATAGCAATCAGCCCCAGCATTTT,CSASPGDSYSNQPQHF
TRBV5-1,-,TRBJ1-1,-,TGCGCCAGCAGCATAGACAGGCCGGGGATGAACACTGAAGCTTTCTTT,CASSIDRPGMNTEAFF
TRBV7-2,once,TRBJ1-6,-,TGTGCCAGCAGCTCGGGGGGCGGGACGGATTCACCCCTCCACTTT,CASSSGGGTDSPLHF
TRBV12-5,few,TRBJ2-5,TRBD2,TGTGCTAGTGGTTCCGGGACTAGCGGGAGGGCCGGCTCAGAGACCCAGTACTTC,CASGSGTSGRAGSETQYF
TRBV27,few,TRBJ1-2,TRBD1,TGTGCCAGCGCCTCCACAGGGGGCGGCTACACCTTC,CASASTGGGYTF
TRBV15,-,TRBJ2-7,TRBD2,TGTGCCACCAGCAGGACTAGCGGGAGGGCCGACTACGAGCAGTACTTC,CATSRTSGRADYEQYF
TRBV2,-,TRBJ1-1,TRBD1,TGTGCCAGCAGTGACGGACAGGGTGACACTGAAGCTTTCTTT,CASSDGQGDTEAFF
TRBV10-2,-,TRBJ2-7,TRBD2,TGCGCCAGCAGACGGGGGGAAGGGGAGCAGTACTTC,CASRRGEGEQYF
TRBV9,-,TRBJ2-6,-,TGTGCCAGCAGCGTAGCAGGGGCCAACGTCCTGACTTTC,CASSVAGANVLTF
TRBV10-2,-,TRBJ2-3,TRBD2,TGCGCCACCCGAGGGTCGGGGGGGGGAAATACGCAGTATTTT,CATRGSGGGNTQYF
TRBV6-2/TRBV6-3,-,TRBJ2-3,-,TGTGCCAGCAGTTACTCCGGAGTAGATACGCAGTATTTT,CASSYSGVDTQYF
TRBV2,-,TRBJ1-6,-,TGTGCCAGCAGGAGGACAGTCTCTAATTCACCCCTCCACTTT,CASRRTVSNSPLHF
TRBV9,few,TRBJ2-3,-,TGTGCCAGCAGCGTATCTGACCCAGGGTGGGATACCACAGATACGCAGTATTTT,CASSVSDPGWDTTDTQYF
TRBV5-1,-,TRBJ2-1,-,TGCGCCAGCAGCTTGTGGAGGGGGCAGGTCGATGAGCAGTTCTTC,CASSLWRGQVDEQFF
TRBV10-2,-,TRBJ1-5,TRBD1,TGCGCCAGTCGGACAGGGGGCTCGGCTGGTCAGCCCCAGCATTTT,CASRTGGSAGQPQHF
TRBV4-1,-,TRBJ1-1,TRBD1,TGCGCCAGCAGCCAAGTCCGGGACAGGGGCGGAAGGAACACTGAAGCTTTCTTT,CASSQVRDRGGRNTEAFF
TRBV28,-,TRBJ2-3,TRBD2,TGTGCCAGCAGTTTCGCGGGGGGCACAGATACGCAGTATTTT,CASSFAGGTDTQYF
TRBV5-1,-,TRBJ2-5,-,TGCGCCAGCAGCTTAGGGGCTCCCCAAGGAGAGACCCAGTACTTC,CASSLGAPQGETQYF
TRBV5-1,-,TRBJ1-1,TRBD1,TGCGCCAGCAGAGGAAACAGGGGGCCGGGCACTGAAGCTTTCTTT,CASRGNRGPGTEAFF
TRBV9,-,TRBJ1-2,TRBD1,TGTGCCAGCAGCCCTCACACAGGGGACTATGGCTACACCTTC,CASSPHTGDYGYTF
TRBV28,-,TRBJ1-2,TRBD1,TGTGCCAGCAGTTTCGGGACAGGAGTCTATGGCTACACCTTC,CASSFGTGVYGYTF